This T cell receptor beta chain appears in the sequencing data of a study of CD8 T cells in Susac syndrome (dated by TCRdb to between 2019 and 2020). A note on the overall study: Of the Susac syndrome patients who were sequenced, under 10 were in clinical remission while six had clinically active disease. Whether CD8+ T cell activation and differentiation in Susac syndrome was antigen driven was tested using repertoire sequencing. At blood withdrawal, Susac syndrome patients were therapy-naive, treated with corticosteroids (with IVIg additionally given to some), or treated with IVIg alone. CD8+ T cell repertoire clonality was compared between more than 9 healthy donors, approximately 14 Susac syndrome patients and roughly 15 multiple sclerosis patients.

High-throughput TCR beta sequencing profiled peripheral blood CD8+ and CD4+ T cells from healthy donors, Susac syndrome patients and multiple sclerosis patients. The Susac syndrome patients fulfilled recently defined diagnostic criteria for definite or probable disease. Bulk CD8+ and CD4+ T cells were purified by magnetic negative isolation, whereas CD8+ TEMRA cells were enriched by FACS. Blood was drawn into EDTA tubes, processed within 24 hours, and PBMCs were isolated by density gradient centrifugation. PBMCs intended for TCR sequencing were cryopreserved in liquid nitrogen and were subsequently thawed in a 37 degrees C water bath. A purity of at least 90% was achieved for sorted or isolated CD4+, CD8+ and CD8+ TEMRA cells. With regard to this clonotype: Its antigen is currently not known. The input lacks base qualities; no much larger clone sits a single base away.

Study-wide findings and limitations: Susac syndrome CD8+ repertoires showed clonal expansion, highest in CD8+ TEMRA cells and greater in clinically active than remitting patients. In the total CD8+ and CD8+ TEMRA repertoires, over 15 and five Susac-specific public clones, respectively, were identified. The study acknowledged that relatively few individuals were included in the TCR sequencing and HLA analysis.

RNA was extracted with the RNeasy kit and about 0.5 to 1 ug was reverse transcribed using random hexamers. The immunoSEQ multiplex PCR assay, which covers 54 Vbeta and 13 Jbeta segments, was used to amplify TCR beta CDR3 regions. Bias from PCR amplification was corrected by using a synthetic template baseline for primer optimization and for computational correction. The original methods were these. Reads were assigned to V, D and J genes according to IMGT and analyzed in immunoSEQ Analyzer, with only productive sequences retained. To calculate clonality, Shannon entropy was normalized by log2 of the number of productive unique sequences and then subtracted from one. For each patient and control, public and private clones were evaluated among the 100 most prevalent clones. Clones were defined as Susac-specific when absent from the healthy and MS cohorts, from fewer than 1,300 published viral clones and from other ImmuneACCESS disease sequences. TCRdb reprocessing: public reads trimmed at Q25 with fastp, clones called with MiXCR, in-frame beta chains kept. Identical CDR3 proteins give one entry, which carries the most common genes and DNA. The V and J calls shown here were made by TCRdb, not taken from the authors' results. This sample comprises more than 150,000 distinct CDR3 sequences, 95% of them detected only once. Roughly 0.15% of the sample is held by the ten biggest clonotypes.

The sample taken for sequencing was CD8+ T cells from PBMCs. The TCR comes from a human donor with Susac syndrome.

The CDR3 here reads CASSSGGFPEAFF. The nucleotides are TGTGCCAGCAGTTCCGGGGGTTTTCCTGAAGCTTTCTTT. Recombination joined TRBV27 with TRBJ1-1, with TRBD1 tentatively as D gene (5 bases match). Spanning cysteine to phenylalanine, the CDR3 consists of 13 amino acids. Only the CDR3 DNA is retained, 39 bases long and in frame from the first base. The junction shows trimming of 4 bases on V and 6 bases on J, plus 12 bases between the germline ends. The germline V gene (reference sequence) sets CDR1 to MNHEY and CDR2 to SMNVEV.